This note documents a single T cell receptor beta chain sequence. Its matching antigen is unknown. Sequencing was performed with immunoSEQ multiplex PCR; in TCRdb, only in-frame clones are kept and a portion is missing. There are over 150,000 clones in the sample; over 85% occur only once, and around a tenth lies in the top ten. This sample stems from a study of cytomegalovirus exposure and HLA in healthy donors. At the level of the study: Later, an analysis reported that the 120 or so validation repertoires had used the same platform as the approximately 630 first-cohort repertoires.

Study-level points and caveats: For cytomegalovirus status, the classifier reportedly gave diagnoses with high specificity and sensitivity.

Germline loops: CDR1 KGHSH, CDR2 LQKENI. Trimming took 2 bases from V and 8 from J, leaving 6 bases between them. This CDR3 contains 11 residues. Sample: PBMCs. This receptor was identified in a woman between 18 and 29 years old in good health and CMV-seropositive. The J gene is TRBJ1-2, the V gene TRBV18; D possibly corresponds to TRBD1 (6 bases). The CDR3 spells CASSPGGGYTF. In nucleotides, the CDR3 is TGTGCCAGCTCACCAGGGGGCGGCTACACCTTC.